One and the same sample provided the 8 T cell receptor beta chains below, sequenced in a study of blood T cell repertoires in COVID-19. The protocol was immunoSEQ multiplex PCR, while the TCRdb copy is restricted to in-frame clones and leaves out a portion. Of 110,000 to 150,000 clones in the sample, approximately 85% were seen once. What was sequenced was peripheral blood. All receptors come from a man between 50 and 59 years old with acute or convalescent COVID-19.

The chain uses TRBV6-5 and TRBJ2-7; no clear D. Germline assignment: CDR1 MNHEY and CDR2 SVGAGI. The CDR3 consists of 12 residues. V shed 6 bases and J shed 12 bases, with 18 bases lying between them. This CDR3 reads CASSRAQGSPYF. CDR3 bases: TGTGCCAGCAGCCGCGCTCAAGGTAGCCCGTACTTC.

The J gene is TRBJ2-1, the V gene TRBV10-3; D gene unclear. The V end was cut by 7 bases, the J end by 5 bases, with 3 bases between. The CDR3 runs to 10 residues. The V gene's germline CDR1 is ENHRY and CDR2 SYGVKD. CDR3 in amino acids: CAINNNEQFF. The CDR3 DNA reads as TGTGCCATCAATAACAATGAGCAGTTCTTC.

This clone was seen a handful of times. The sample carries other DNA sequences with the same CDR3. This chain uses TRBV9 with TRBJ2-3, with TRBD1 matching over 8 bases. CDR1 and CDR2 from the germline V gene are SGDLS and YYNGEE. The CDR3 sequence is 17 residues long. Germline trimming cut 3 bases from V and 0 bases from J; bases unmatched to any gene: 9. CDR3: CASSAGQGRASTDTQYF. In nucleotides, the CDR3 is TGTGCCAGCAGCGCAGGACAGGGACGGGCTAGCACAGATACGCAGTATTTT.

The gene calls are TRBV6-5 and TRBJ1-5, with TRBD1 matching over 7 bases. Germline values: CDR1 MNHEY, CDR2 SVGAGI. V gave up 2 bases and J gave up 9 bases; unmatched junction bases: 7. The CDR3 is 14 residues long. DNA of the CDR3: TGTGCCAGCAGTTACAAGACAGGGTTTCGGCCCCAGCATTTT. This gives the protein CASSYKTGFRPQHF.

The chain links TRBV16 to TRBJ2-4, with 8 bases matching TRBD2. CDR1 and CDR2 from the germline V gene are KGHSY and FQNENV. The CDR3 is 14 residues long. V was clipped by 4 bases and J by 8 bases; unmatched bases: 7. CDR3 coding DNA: TGTGCCAGCAGCCTCCATCGGACTAGCCACATTCAGTACTTC. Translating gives CASSLHRTSHIQYF.

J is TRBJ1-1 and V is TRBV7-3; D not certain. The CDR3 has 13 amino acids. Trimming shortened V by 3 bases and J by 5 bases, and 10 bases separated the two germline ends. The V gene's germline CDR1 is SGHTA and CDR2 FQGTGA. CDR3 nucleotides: TGTGCCAGCAGCTTCCAGACGGGGACTGAAGCTTTCTTT. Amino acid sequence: CASSFQTGTEAFF.

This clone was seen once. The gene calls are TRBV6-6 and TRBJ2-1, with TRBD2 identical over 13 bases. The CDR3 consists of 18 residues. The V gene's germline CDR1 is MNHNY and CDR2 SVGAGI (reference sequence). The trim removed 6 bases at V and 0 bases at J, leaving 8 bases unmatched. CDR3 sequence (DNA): TGTGCCAGCAGGCGACTAGCGGGGGGTCTGAGCTCCTACAATGAGCAGTTCTTC. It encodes CASRRLAGGLSSYNEQFF.

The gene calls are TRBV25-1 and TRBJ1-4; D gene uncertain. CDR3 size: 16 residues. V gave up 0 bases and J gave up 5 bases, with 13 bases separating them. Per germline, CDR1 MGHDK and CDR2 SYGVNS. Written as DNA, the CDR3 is TGTGCCAGCAGTGAATATCCGAACGGAGTGAATGAAAAACTGTTTTTT. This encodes CASSEYPNGVNEKLFF.